This T cell receptor (beta chain) was identified in a study of T-cell memory formation after mild COVID-19. The study's findings and limits: Clones that got smaller from day 15 to 85 had even CD4/CD8, while clones growing later tipped toward CD4+. Nothing confirmed that second-wave clones peaking on day 37 were specific for SARS-CoV-2.

TCRdb ran MiXCR on the 5' RACE reads and lists one entry per CDR3 protein. The sample gives about 320,000 distinct CDR3 sequences, 14% of which show up once; over 20% is in the top ten. This clonotype was observed many times. What it binds is not known. Germline values: CDR1 DFQATT, CDR2 SNEGSKA (reference sequence). This CDR3 is 14 amino acids long. Trimming took off 3 bases at V and 2 bases at J, with 13 bases between the two ends. The clonotype was recovered from a young man who had mild COVID-19 (a few samples of this study predate the infection). Cell type and time point are not known. The rearrangement links TRBV20-1 to TRBJ2-5; TRBD1 might be the D (5 bases). The sample consisted of PBMCs or a T cell subset sorted from them (not recorded which). CDR3 residues: CSASYDSHQETQYF. CDR3 coding DNA: TGCAGTGCTAGTTACGACAGTCATCAAGAGACCCAGTACTTC.